Following are 27 T cell receptor beta chains from one sample sequenced in a study of Ad26.COV2.S vaccination and SARS-CoV-2 variants. Libraries were prepared by immunoSEQ multiplex PCR; TCRdb keeps only in-frame clonotypes and omits some of them. Among over 400,000 clones, around 91% were seen once, and the ten largest hold around 4.2%. As to treatment: over 15 received Ad26.COV2.S at low or high dose, single or two shots; roughly five received placebo; per-sample allocation not given. The samples date from day 63 after the first vaccine or placebo injection. The sequences come from peripheral blood, collected in a trial of Ad26.COV2.S vaccine versus placebo. The receptor source for this set is a person between 18 and 65 years old who received the Ad26.COV2.S COVID-19 vaccine or a placebo.

The rearrangement links TRBV9 to TRBJ1-2; 8 bases are shared with TRBD1. The junction had 9 bases not matched to a gene; V was cut back by 4 bases and J by 7 bases. The CDR3 is 14 amino acids. Germline-derived CDR1 and CDR2 are SGDLS and YYNGEE. DNA for the CDR3: TGTGCCAGCAGCCCTGACAGGGGTTTTGTTGGCTACACCTTC. This encodes CASSPDRGFVGYTF.

The CDR3 reads CASSANRAPSETQYF. The CDR3 bases are TGTGCCAGCAGCGCGAACCGGGCCCCCTCCGAAACCCAGTACTTC. This chain links TRBV11-2 with TRBJ2-5, with D unclear. Trimming removed 5 bases from V and 8 bases from J, with 21 bases in between. The V gene's germline CDR1 is SGHAT and CDR2 FQNNGV. The CDR3 totals 15 residues.

The chain has TRBV28 and TRBJ2-5; D gene ambiguous. The V gene's germline CDR1 is MDHEN and CDR2 SYDVKM. Deletions cut 2 bases from V and 1 base from J, with 8 bases between. This CDR3 has 14 amino acids. The CDR3 sequence: CASSLAPPQETQYF. The CDR3 bases are TGTGCCAGCAGTTTAGCCCCCCCCCAAGAGACCCAGTACTTC. Looking up the rest from reference TRBV28 and TRBJ2-5 gives the full variable domain: DVKVTQSSRYLVKRTGEKVFLECVQDMDHENMFWYRQDPGLGLRLIYFSYDVKMKEKGDIPEGYSVSREKKERFSLILESASTNQTSMYLCASSLAPPQETQYFGPGTRLLVL.

The chain recombines TRBV6-6 with TRBJ1-2, with 7 positions matching TRBD1. Losses at the gene ends were 6 bases for V and 3 bases for J; bases not matched to a gene: 10. The germline gives CDR1 MNHNY, CDR2 SVGAGI (reference sequence). The CDR3 is 15 amino acids. CDR3 region: CASSQRGQTHYGYTF. The CDR3 coding sequence is TGTGCCAGCAGCCAACGGGGACAGACCCACTATGGCTACACCTTC.

CDR3 bases: TGTGCCAGCAGCTTGATTGCACAGCTCAAAGAGACCCAGTACTTC. Protein sequence: CASSLIAQLKETQYF. This rearrangement joins TRBV7-9 to TRBJ2-5, with D unresolved. This CDR3 has 15 residues. Trimming stripped 3 bases from V and 3 bases from J, with 14 bases between. Germline values: CDR1 SEHNR, CDR2 FQNEAQ (reference sequence).

This clone came up once. The CDR3 coding sequence is TGTGCCAGCAGGGCACAGGGTCGGGCAGATACGCAGTATTTT. Amino acid sequence: CASRAQGRADTQYF. The V and J genes are TRBV6-5 and TRBJ2-3, with a weak D call TRBD1 (6 bases). Trimming stripped 6 bases from V and 4 bases from J, with 14 bases between. Germline V gene data show CDR1 as MNHEY and CDR2 as SVGAGI. This CDR3 is built from 14 residues.

The chain has TRBV2 and TRBJ1-3; 7 positions match TRBD1. V dropped 6 bases and J dropped 2; count of bases not matched to a gene: 4. The CDR3 is 14 amino acids. In germline, CDR1 is SNHLY, CDR2 FYNNEI. In DNA, the CDR3 is TGTGCCAGCAGCCGAGGGGGCACTGGAAACACCATATATTTT. It is translated as CASSRGGTGNTIYF.

The chain couples TRBV12-3 or TRBV12-4 to TRBJ1-1; no definite D call. This CDR3 has 12 amino acids. V shed 1 base and J shed 6 bases, with 6 bases lying between them. The CDR3: CASSLGGPEAFF. CDR3 DNA sequence: TGTGCCAGCAGTTTAGGTGGGCCTGAAGCTTTCTTT.

The V call is TRBV2, the J call TRBJ2-2, with 9 bases fitting TRBD2. CDR3 length equals 17 residues. The V gene's germline CDR1 is SNHLY and CDR2 FYNNEI. After removal of 8 bases from V and 1 base from J, the junction contained 11 bases not matched to a gene. The CDR3 DNA reads TGTGCCAGCCGATTCACCCTAGCGGGGAAGAACACCGGGGAGCTGTTTTTT. This translates into CASRFTLAGKNTGELFF.

V usage is TRBV5-1 and J usage is TRBJ2-7; D is possibly TRBD2 (6 bases). Trimming cost V 0 bases and J 7 bases, with 11 bases left between them. Per the germline V gene, CDR1 is SGHRS and CDR2 is YFSETQ. This CDR3 spans 13 amino acids. The CDR3 spells CASSLGQGGEQYF. CDR3 nucleotide sequence: TGCGCCAGCAGCTTGGGGCAGGGAGGAGAGCAGTACTTC.

This chain uses TRBV18 with TRBJ2-7; tentative D call: TRBD1 (5 bases). The V and J ends lost 2 bases and 7 bases respectively, with 12 bases between them. This CDR3 contains 13 residues. Germline V lookup: CDR1 KGHSH, CDR2 LQKENI. CDR3 in DNA: TGTGCCAGCTCACCAGTTCAACCAGGGGAGCAGTACTTC. It translates to CASSPVQPGEQYF.

V usage is TRBV2 and J usage is TRBJ1-1; tentative D call: TRBD1 (5 bases). The V gene lost 6 bases and the J gene lost 1 base, with 12 bases spanning the gap. Germline V gene data show CDR1 as SNHLY and CDR2 as FYNNEI. The CDR3 is 14 residues long. CDR3 in DNA: TGTGCCAGCAGGGGCAGGGAGTGGAACACTGAAGCTTTCTTT. As protein: CASRGREWNTEAFF.

This sequence joins TRBV14 and TRBJ2-3; TRBD2 matches at 7 bases. Germline V lookup: CDR1 SGHDN, CDR2 FVKESK. This CDR3 comprises 15 residues. J was trimmed by 2 bases and V by 4 bases; bases with no gene match: 6. The CDR3, as DNA: TGTGCCAGCAGCCTCCGACTAGCCGTCACAGATACGCAGTATTTT. This gives the protein CASSLRLAVTDTQYF.

V usage is TRBV7-2 and J usage is TRBJ2-1, with TRBD2 matching 10 bases. Germline loops: CDR1 SGHTA, CDR2 FQGNSA. J lost 6 bases, V lost 5 bases, and 7 bases had no gene match. The CDR3 is 15 residues long. The CDR3 coding sequence is TGTGCCAGCAGCCCACCCGGGACTAGCGCCAATGAGCAGTTCTTC. Its protein product is CASSPPGTSANEQFF.

V is TRBV11-2 and J is TRBJ2-2, with 7 bases matching TRBD2. CDR3 length: 13 residues. Trimming at V came to 3 bases and at J to 6 bases, leaving 1 base not matched to a gene. CDR1 is SGHAT and CDR2 is FQNNGV in the germline V gene. The CDR3 sequence is CASSLGGPGELFF. The CDR3 nucleotides read TGTGCCAGCAGCTTGGGAGGGCCCGGGGAGCTGTTTTTT. Looking up the rest from reference TRBV11-2 and TRBJ2-2 gives the full variable domain: EAGVAQSPRYKIIEKRQSVAFWCNPISGHATLYWYQQILGQGPKLLIQFQNNGVVDDSQLPKDRFSAERLKGVDSTLKIQPAKLEDSAVYLCASSLGGPGELFFGEGSRLTVL.

The V gene is TRBV5-1, the J gene TRBJ1-6; D possibly corresponds to TRBD1 (6 bases). This CDR3 is built from 12 residues. Deletions cut 3 bases from V and 10 bases from J, with 8 bases between. Per the germline V gene, CDR1 is SGHRS and CDR2 is YFSETQ. The CDR3, as DNA: TGCGCCAGCAGCTGGGACACCTCACCCCTCCACTTT. The encoded protein is CASSWDTSPLHF.

The chain employs TRBV4-1 and TRBJ2-5; D ambiguous. The germline V and J ends were trimmed by 0 bases and 1 base, with 9 bases remaining between them. CDR3 length: 15 amino acids. Germline V gene data show CDR1 as MGHRA and CDR2 as YSYEKL. CDR3 residues: CASSQDETIQETQYF. CDR3 DNA sequence: TGCGCCAGCAGCCAAGATGAGACGATCCAAGAGACCCAGTACTTC.

The chain employs TRBV7-3 and TRBJ2-1; 9 nucleotides line up with TRBD2. The V gene's germline CDR1 is SGHTA and CDR2 FQGTGA. J gave up 3 bases and V 5 bases, and 2 bases lay outside the gene matches. The CDR3 covers 14 residues. CDR3 sequence (DNA): TGTGCCAGCAGCGTTAGCGGGAGCTACAATGAGCAGTTCTTC. Its protein product is CASSVSGSYNEQFF.

The chain joins TRBV13 to TRBJ2-2; 7 nucleotides match TRBD1. The ends lost 4 bases at V and 0 bases at J; junction bases unmatched: 2. The CDR3 sequence is 15 residues long. Germline V gives CDR1 PRHDT, CDR2 FYEKMQ (reference sequence). The CDR3 spells CASSYGQANTGELFF. CDR3 sequence (DNA): TGTGCCAGCAGCTACGGACAGGCGAACACCGGGGAGCTGTTTTTT.

This clone was counted between two and nine times. The sample has other DNA sequences that encode this CDR3 too. The chain recombines TRBV5-6 with TRBJ2-7; D unresolved. Germline values: CDR1 SGHDT, CDR2 YYEEEE. The length of the CDR3 is 12 residues. Trimming removed 2 bases from V and 3 bases from J, with 6 bases in between. The CDR3 reads CASSLNHYEQYF. Here the CDR3 DNA reads TGTGCCAGCAGCTTAAATCACTACGAGCAGTACTTC.

Here the CDR3 reads CASSDGVTIEFQQYF. The CDR3 region has the DNA TGTGCCAGCAGTGATGGGGTGACAATTGAGTTCCAGCAGTACTTC. V gene TRBV25-1 combines with J gene TRBJ2-7; D is unclear. CDR1 and CDR2 from the germline V gene are MGHDK and SYGVNS. CDR3 length: 15 amino acids. V lost 3 bases to trimming and J lost 8 bases, with 20 bases between them.

As for this clone: The same CDR3 arises from other DNA sequences in this sample as well. The rearrangement links TRBV6-1 to TRBJ2-7, with TRBD1 identical over 8 bases. With V trimmed by 1 base and J by 4 bases, 0 bases remained unmatched. The CDR3 spans 13 residues. Germline V lookup: CDR1 MNHNS, CDR2 SASEGT. The CDR3 DNA reads as TGTGCCAGCAGTGAAGACAGGGGGTACGAGCAGTACTTC. It is translated as CASSEDRGYEQYF.

The gene calls are TRBV6-5 and TRBJ2-7, with 11 bases matching TRBD1. The CDR3 spans 14 residues. Losses at the gene ends were 5 bases for V and 5 bases for J; bases not matched to a gene: 5. CDR1 is MNHEY and CDR2 is SVGAGI in the germline V gene. The CDR3 reads CASSHRDRGDEQYF. The CDR3 coding sequence is TGTGCCAGCAGTCACCGGGACAGGGGGGACGAGCAGTACTTC.

The chain links TRBV7-9 to TRBJ1-4; possible D gene TRBD1, 5 bases. Germline values: CDR1 SEHNR, CDR2 FQNEAQ (reference sequence). This CDR3 is 16 amino acids long. Between the trimmed V and J ends, which lost 4 bases and 0 bases, there was a span of 12 bases. CDR3 protein: CASSSRQSPTNEKLFF. The CDR3 DNA is TGTGCCAGCAGCTCTCGACAGAGCCCAACTAATGAAAAACTGTTTTTT.

The chain is built from TRBV12-2 and TRBJ2-7. TRBV12-2 is a listed pseudogene. This CDR3 is built from 13 residues. CDR3 protein: CASRLFSGYEQYF. CDR3 nucleotides: TGTGCAAGTCGCTTGTTTTCTGGGTACGAGCAGTACTTC.

The rearrangement uses TRBV27 and TRBJ2-1, with D possibly being TRBD2 (6 bases). Germline assignment: CDR1 MNHEY and CDR2 SMNVEV (reference sequence). Trimming removed 3 bases from V and 4 bases from J, with 16 bases in between. The CDR3 is 16 amino acids. This chain's CDR3 is CASSFQPGVPYNEQFF. The CDR3 nucleotides are TGTGCCAGCAGTTTCCAGCCGGGAGTTCCATACAATGAGCAGTTCTTC.

This clone was seen only a few times. V and J are TRBV29-1 and TRBJ1-1; D may be TRBD1 (5 bases). V dropped 7 bases and J dropped 3 bases, with 12 bases sitting between them. The CDR3 is made up of 12 amino acids. Germline V lookup: CDR1 SQVTM, CDR2 ANQGSEA. The CDR3 here is CSAIRQYTEAFF. Written as DNA, the CDR3 is TGCAGCGCAATACGACAGTACACTGAAGCTTTCTTT.